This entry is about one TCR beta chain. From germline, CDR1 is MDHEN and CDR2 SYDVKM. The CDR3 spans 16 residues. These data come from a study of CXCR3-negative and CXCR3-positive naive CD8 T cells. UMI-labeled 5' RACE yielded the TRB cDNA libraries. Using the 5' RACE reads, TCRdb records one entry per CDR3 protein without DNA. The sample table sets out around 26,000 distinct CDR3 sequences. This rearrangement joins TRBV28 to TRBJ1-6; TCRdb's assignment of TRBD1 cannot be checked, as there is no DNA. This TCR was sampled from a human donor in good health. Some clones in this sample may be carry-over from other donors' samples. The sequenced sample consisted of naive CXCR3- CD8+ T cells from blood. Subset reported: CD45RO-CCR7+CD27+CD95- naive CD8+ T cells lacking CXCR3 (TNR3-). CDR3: CASSSDRVSLNSPLHF.